The rows below give T cell receptor beta chains drawn from one sample of a study of CD8 T cells in ankylosing spondylitis. One entry per CDR3 protein results from TCRdb running MiXCR on the 5' RACE reads. The sample carries approximately 550,000 distinct CDR3 sequences, about 13% recorded once. The specimen was blood, either unsorted or a sorted T cell fraction (not recorded which). The source of these receptors is a male donor with ankylosing spondylitis. Both conserved end residues are part of each CDR3. The D gene is left open where the match is weak. Clone size, where shown, is once, few, many, or a class for clones that have expanded.

v_gene	d_gene	j_gene	len	abundance	CDR3aa	CDR3nt
TRBV29-1	TRBD1	TRBJ2-3	13	many	CSVEPGGPDTQYF	TGCAGCGTTGAACCAGGGGGTCCGGATACGCAGTATTTT
TRBV7-9	-	TRBJ2-6	17	-	CASSLDAASSGANVLTF	TGTGCCAGCAGCTTAGATGCAGCGAGCTCTGGGGCCAACGTCCTGACTTTC
TRBV7-9	TRBD1	TRBJ1-4	15	few	CASSLRGTGSEKLFF	TGTGCCAGCAGCTTGAGGGGGACAGGGAGTGAAAAACTGTTTTTT
TRBV5-5	-	TRBJ2-3	14	many	CASSLYDSTDTQYF	TGTGCCAGCAGCTTGTACGATAGCACAGATACGCAGTATTTT
TRBV10-3	-	TRBJ1-1	15	-	CAISEYGAMNTEAFF	TGTGCCATCAGTGAGTACGGGGCAATGAACACTGAAGCTTTCTTT
TRBV20-1	-	TRBJ2-1	17	many	CSAPSYLAASSYNEQFF	TGCAGTGCCCCGAGCTACCTAGCCGCTAGCTCCTACAATGAGCAGTTCTTC
TRBV14	TRBD1	TRBJ2-4	13	once	CASGADRENIQYF	TGTGCCAGCGGAGCCGACAGGGAAAACATTCAGTACTTC
TRBV7-2	-	TRBJ1-2	14	few	CASSLVRATPGYTF	TGTGCCAGCAGCTTAGTTCGTGCTACCCCCGGCTACACCTTC
TRBV2	TRBD1	TRBJ2-7	15	-	CASGPTGVLSYEQYF	TGTGCCAGCGGGCCTACAGGGGTTTTGTCCTACGAGCAGTACTTC
TRBV20-1	-	TRBJ2-7	13	-	CSASGDGDYEQYF	TGCAGTGCTAGTGGTGACGGAGACTACGAGCAGTACTTC
TRBV7-8	TRBD2	TRBJ2-3	15	few	CASSPLSGRADTQYF	TGTGCCAGCAGCCCCCTTAGCGGGAGGGCAGATACGCAGTATTTT